These 7 T cell receptor beta chains share one sample of origin, sequenced in a study of blood T cell repertoires in COVID-19. Assay used: immunoSEQ multiplex PCR; TCRdb lists only in-frame clones, some missing. The data contain fewer than 130,000 clones, approximately 70% of them singletons. Sequencing input: peripheral blood. The receptors were gathered from an elderly man with acute or convalescent COVID-19.

The chain is built from TRBV7-2 and TRBJ2-5; 9 bases are shared with TRBD2. The V gene's germline CDR1 is SGHTA and CDR2 FQGNSA. CDR3 length: 17 amino acids. Trimming at V came to 4 bases and at J to 4 bases, leaving 13 bases not matched to a gene. CDR3 region: CASSSKKGGAGGETQYF. The DNA of the CDR3 is TGTGCCAGCAGCTCAAAAAAAGGTGGAGCGGGAGGAGAGACCCAGTACTTC.

For the CDR3, the DNA is TGTGCCAGCAGTTTATACGACAGAACTGGAAACACCATATATTTT. Translation gives CASSLYDRTGNTIYF. This chain joins TRBV28 and TRBJ1-3; a weak D match, TRBD1 (5 bases). This CDR3 is built from 15 residues. Trimming removed 1 base at V and 2 bases at J, with 9 bases between. Germline V gene sequence: CDR1 MDHEN, CDR2 SYDVKM.

This chain connects TRBV9 to TRBJ2-7; 8 bases are shared with TRBD1. V gave up 3 bases and J gave up 3 bases; unmatched junction bases: 11. Per germline, CDR1 SGDLS and CDR2 YYNGEE. This CDR3 has 16 residues. In DNA, the CDR3 is TGTGCCAGCAGCGGCCAGGGGGCAGGCCCTGACTACGAGCAGTACTTC. It translates to CASSGQGAGPDYEQYF. Drawing the rest from reference TRBV9 and TRBJ2-7, the complete variable domain is DSGVTQTPKHLITATGQRVTLRCSPRSGDLSVYWYQQSLDQGLQFLIQYYNGEERAKGNILERFSAQQFPDLHSELNLSSLELGDSALYFCASSGQGAGPDYEQYFGPGTRLTVT.

This chain links TRBV7-6 with TRBJ2-3; 7 bases agree with TRBD2. The CDR3 has 14 amino acids. With 2 bases clipped from V and 6 bases from J, the junction kept 5 bases outside the gene matches. Germline CDR1 SGHVS, CDR2 FNYEAQ. As DNA, the CDR3 is TGTGCCAGCAGCTTATCGGGAGCGGGGGATACGCAGTATTTT. Its translation is CASSLSGAGDTQYF.

The V gene is TRBV5-8, the J gene TRBJ2-7; D might be TRBD2 (6 bases). The germline V and J ends were trimmed by 4 bases and 1 base, with 15 bases remaining between them. From germline, CDR1 is SGHTS and CDR2 YDEGEE. CDR3 size: 15 residues. DNA of the CDR3: TGTGCCAGCAGCGGGGGGTACTGGACGTCCTACGAGCAGTACTTC. Protein product: CASSGGYWTSYEQYF.

This clone was counted a few times. This sequence joins TRBV11-3 and TRBJ2-4; perhaps TRBD1 as D (7 bases). The V end was cut by 1 base, the J end by 6 bases, with 13 bases between. This CDR3 has 15 amino acids. From germline, CDR1 is SGHNT and CDR2 YENEEA. CDR3 nucleotides: TGTGCCAGCAGCTTAGGGAGCCAGGGGGGAAACATTCAGTACTTC. Translation gives CASSLGSQGGNIQYF.

The chain joins TRBV9 to TRBJ2-5; D might be TRBD2 (6 bases). This CDR3 contains 15 residues. Germline V lookup: CDR1 SGDLS, CDR2 YYNGEE. Trimming shortened V by 0 bases and J by 5 bases, and 14 bases separated the two germline ends. The CDR3 bases are TGTGCCAGCAGCGTAGGGGATAGCGGTTTGGAGACCCAGTACTTC. It specifies CASSVGDSGLETQYF.